Listed below are T cell receptor beta chains from one sample, sequenced in a study of blood T cells in healthy people across ages. Via MiXCR, TCRdb re-called the 5' RACE reads, giving one row per CDR3 protein. The data hold around 1.5 million distinct CDR3 sequences, with roughly 32% observed a single time. What was sequenced was blood. These receptors were collected from a woman aged 30 to 39 in good health. The CDR3 runs from the conserved cysteine through the conserved F or W. D genes are given only for firm matches. A row's size may be missing; if present it is once, few, many or a size class.

TRBJ1-6	15	TRBV7-6	-	-	CTSSLATHSGSPLHF	TGTACCAGCAGCCTAGCGACTCACAGCGGTTCACCCCTCCACTTT
TRBJ2-1	15	TRBV5-1	-	few	CASSLGGSSHNEQFF	TGCGCCAGCAGCTTGGGTGGGTCCAGCCACAATGAGCAGTTCTTC
TRBJ2-1	15	TRBV18	-	-	CASSPPGDSRNEQFF	TGTGCCAGCTCACCACCCGGTGATAGCAGGAATGAGCAGTTCTTC
TRBJ2-3	15	TRBV20-1	-	-	CSARDFRDISDTQYF	TGCAGTGCTAGAGATTTTAGGGACATTTCAGATACGCAGTATTTT
TRBJ1-5	13	TRBV18	-	few	CASSPWSNQPQHF	TGTGCCAGCTCACCTTGGAGCAATCAGCCCCAGCATTTT
TRBJ1-2	13	TRBV10-3	-	-	CAISEKEHYGYTF	TGTGCCATCAGTGAGAAGGAACACTATGGCTACACCTTC
TRBJ1-5	15	TRBV7-2	TRBD1	-	CATSMTGGTNQPQHF	TGTGCCACCTCGATGACAGGGGGCACGAATCAGCCCCAGCATTTT
TRBJ2-7	15	TRBV4-1	TRBD1	-	CASSQDPTGAYEQYF	TGCGCCAGCAGCCAAGATCCTACAGGGGCCTACGAGCAGTACTTC
TRBJ1-3	14	TRBV4-2	-	few	CASSQSGFGNTIYF	TGTGCCAGCAGCCAATCGGGGTTTGGAAACACCATATATTTT
TRBJ2-7	12	TRBV20-1	-	many	CSARAPNYEQYF	TGCAGTGCTAGAGCTCCCAACTACGAGCAGTACTTC
TRBJ2-1	15	TRBV3-1	TRBD2	few	CASSHPSGGRETQFF	TGTGCCAGCAGCCACCCTAGCGGGGGGAGGGAGACCCAGTTCTTC
TRBJ1-1	12	TRBV12-3/TRBV12-4	TRBD1	few	CASSFRQGRAFF	TGTGCCAGCAGTTTTCGACAGGGAAGGGCTTTCTTT
TRBJ2-1	13	TRBV5-1	-	-	CASSLAGNYEQFF	TGCGCCAGCAGCTTGGCTGGGAACTATGAGCAGTTCTTC
TRBJ1-1	12	TRBV29-1	-	-	CSVVRGGTEAFF	TGCAGCGTTGTGAGGGGAGGTACTGAAGCTTTCTTT
TRBJ2-7	14	TRBV20-1	-	-	CSAPAQRIPYEQYF	TGCAGTGCCCCCGCCCAGCGGATCCCCTACGAGCAGTACTTC
TRBJ2-7	14	TRBV4-1	-	many	CASRAVFRSYEQYF	TGCGCCAGCAGAGCGGTTTTTCGCTCCTACGAGCAGTACTTC
TRBJ2-3	13	TRBV10-3	TRBD1	-	CANRDSGEDTQYF	TGTGCCAACCGGGACAGTGGGGAAGATACGCAGTATTTT
TRBJ2-5	12	TRBV6-5	-	few	CASSGTGQTQYF	TGTGCCAGCAGTGGGACGGGACAGACCCAGTACTTC
TRBJ1-1	16	TRBV5-1	-	few	CASSLSRGKGNTEAFF	TGCGCCAGCAGCTTGAGCAGGGGCAAGGGGAACACTGAAGCTTTCTTT
TRBJ2-7	15	TRBV5-6	TRBD1	few	CASSPDPGQGYEQYF	TGTGCCAGCAGCCCGGATCCGGGACAGGGTTACGAGCAGTACTTC
TRBJ2-1	16	TRBV5-1	TRBD2	-	CASSQPGLAGLGEQFF	TGCGCCAGCAGCCAGCCGGGACTAGCGGGATTGGGTGAGCAGTTCTTC
TRBJ1-2	14	TRBV6-6	TRBD1	few	CASSLDREGYGYTF	TGTGCCAGCAGCCTGGACAGGGAAGGCTATGGCTACACCTTC
TRBJ1-4	16	TRBV2	-	few	CASSDLDAATNEKLFF	TGTGCCAGCAGTGATTTGGACGCAGCAACTAATGAAAAACTGTTTTTT
TRBJ2-4	18	TRBV24-1	TRBD2	-	CATSDFGFGTSGYNEQYF	TGTGCCACCAGTGATTTCGGATTCGGGACTAGCGGTTACAATGAGCAGTACTTC
TRBJ2-2	16	TRBV5-1	TRBD2	few	CASSWTRREFTGELFF	TGCGCCAGCAGCTGGACGCGGCGGGAGTTCACCGGGGAGCTGTTTTTT
TRBJ2-7	16	TRBV5-1	TRBD1	-	CASSLGPRGRPAEQYF	TGCGCCAGCAGCCTCGGACCCAGGGGGCGCCCAGCCGAGCAGTACTTC
TRBJ1-3	14	TRBV7-2	TRBD1	once	CASSLVGTANTIYF	TGTGCCAGCAGCTTAGTAGGGACAGCAAACACCATATATTTT
TRBJ2-1	17	TRBV7-6	TRBD2	-	CASSLLGLAGHQETQFF	TGTGCCAGCAGCTTACTAGGGCTAGCGGGACATCAAGAGACCCAGTTCTTC
TRBJ2-5	16	TRBV6-1	TRBD2	-	CASSESGSGRWETQYF	TGTGCCAGCAGTGAAAGCGGTAGCGGGAGGTGGGAGACCCAGTACTTC
TRBJ2-5	16	TRBV27	-	few	CASSPGSEGYGETQYF	TGTGCCAGCAGTCCAGGTAGTGAGGGGTACGGAGAGACCCAGTACTTC
TRBJ2-5	17	TRBV27	-	few	CASSFGIGGGTKETQYF	TGTGCCAGCAGTTTTGGGATAGGAGGGGGCACGAAAGAGACCCAGTACTTC
TRBJ2-5	12	TRBV30	TRBD2	few	CAWRPRGETQYF	TGTGCCTGGAGGCCGCGGGGGGAGACCCAGTACTTC
TRBJ2-7	12	TRBV5-4	-	-	CASSSDPDEQYF	TGTGCCAGCAGCTCGGACCCGGACGAGCAGTACTTC
TRBJ2-5	17	TRBV7-2	TRBD1	-	CASSLGQGGQGIETQYF	TGTGCCAGCAGCTTAGGACAGGGGGGACAGGGGATTGAGACCCAGTACTTC
TRBJ2-7	14	TRBV10-1	TRBD2	-	CASSTSGSVYEQYF	TGCGCCAGCAGTACTAGCGGGAGTGTCTACGAGCAGTACTTC
TRBJ2-7	14	TRBV3-1	-	-	CASSPGGALSEQYF	TGTGCCAGCAGCCCCGGGGGTGCCCTCTCCGAGCAGTACTTC
TRBJ1-6	15	TRBV12-3/TRBV12-4	TRBD1	few	CASSLSLQGRTPLHF	TGTGCCAGCAGTTTATCTCTACAGGGGCGGACACCCCTCCACTTT
TRBJ1-1	16	TRBV3-1	-	few	CASSQDVDGAYTEAFF	TGTGCCAGCAGCCAAGATGTAGACGGGGCGTACACTGAAGCTTTCTTT
TRBJ2-7	12	TRBV28	-	-	CASKSPAGEQYF	TGTGCCAGCAAGAGTCCGGCGGGCGAGCAGTACTTC
TRBJ2-6	13	TRBV11-1	-	once	CATRGYGANVLTF	TGTGCCACCCGAGGGTATGGGGCCAACGTCCTGACTTTC
TRBJ1-1	16	TRBV5-1	TRBD1	few	CASSGQGNIVGTEAFF	TGCGCCAGCTCGGGACAGGGCAACATTGTGGGCACTGAAGCTTTCTTT
TRBJ2-1	15	TRBV6-4	-	many	CASSDSFLGSGEQFF	TGTGCCAGCAGTGACTCCTTCCTAGGGTCTGGTGAGCAGTTCTTC
TRBJ2-7	13	TRBV10-2	TRBD1	-	CASRDRGLDEQYF	TGCGCCAGCAGGGACAGGGGGCTCGACGAGCAGTACTTC
TRBJ2-7	14	TRBV20-1	TRBD2	few	CSASRAGEPYEQYF	TGCAGTGCTAGCCGGGCGGGAGAACCCTACGAGCAGTACTTC
TRBJ2-3	15	TRBV12-3/TRBV12-4	TRBD1	many	CASSLRGQGPDTQYF	TGTGCCAGCAGTTTAAGGGGACAGGGACCAGATACGCAGTATTTT
TRBJ2-1	13	TRBV5-1	-	-	CASNQPDWGEQFF	TGCGCCAGCAATCAGCCCGACTGGGGTGAGCAGTTCTTC